Shown below are 23 T cell receptor beta chains from a single sample sequenced in a study of shared clonotypes between healthy human individuals. The naive CD8 fraction comprised CD45RO-negative cells positively selected for CCR7 and excluded terminally differentiated effector memory CD45RA+ cells. Using immunoSEQ multiplex PCR, the repertoire was profiled, and TCRdb retains in-frame clones only, with some absent. The table shows about 2.2 million clones, with around 95% occurring only once. Input material: naive CD8+ T cells from PBMCs. The receptors here all came from a man aged 18 to 30 in good health. Some clones in this sample may be carry-over from other donors' samples.

This chain connects TRBV5-1 to TRBJ2-7; D may be TRBD2 (7 bases). In germline, CDR1 is SGHRS, CDR2 YFSETQ. The ends were cut back, 1 base at V and 3 bases at J, with 8 bases in the middle. This CDR3 comprises 13 residues. This chain's CDR3 is CASSLRGGYEQYF. The CDR3 DNA is TGCGCCAGCAGCTTGAGGGGGGGCTACGAGCAGTACTTC.

The genes are TRBV5-6 and TRBJ1-3, with 9 bases lining up with TRBD1. This CDR3 is built from 17 residues. After removal of 0 bases from V and 6 bases from J, the junction contained 10 bases not matched to a gene. Germline loops: CDR1 SGHDT, CDR2 YYEEEE. DNA for the CDR3: TGTGCCAGCAGCTTGGCGGCGGGGGACAGGGCGGAAAACACCATATATTTT. This translates into CASSLAAGDRAENTIYF.

This rearrangement joins TRBV18 to TRBJ1-3, with 10 bases lining up with TRBD1. The V and J ends lost 0 bases and 4 bases, in that order; junction bases with no gene match: 0. The CDR3 is 15 residues long. CDR1 and CDR2 (germline): KGHSH, LQKENI. The CDR3: CASSPPGQGGNTIYF. Here the CDR3 DNA reads TGTGCCAGCTCACCACCGGGACAGGGGGGAAACACCATATATTTT.

This clone has just one count. In the same sample, other DNA sequences code for this CDR3. The genes are TRBV27 and TRBJ2-7, with D perhaps assigned TRBD1 or TRBD2 (5 bases each). V was pared by 0 bases and J by 7 bases, with 10 bases between. The CDR3 extends over 13 amino acids. The germline V gene has CDR1 MNHEY and CDR2 SMNVEV (reference sequence). CDR3: CASSLSSWGEQYF. In DNA form, the CDR3 reads TGTGCCAGCAGTTTATCATCCTGGGGGGAGCAGTACTTC.

This chain connects TRBV6-5 to TRBJ2-1, with 7 positions matching TRBD2. The V segment lost 6 bases and the J segment 6 bases; nucleotides outside the gene matches: 8. Germline V lookup: CDR1 MNHEY, CDR2 SVGAGI. The CDR3 has 14 amino acids. CDR3 in amino acids: CASRGEGLANEQFF. The CDR3 DNA reads TGTGCCAGCAGGGGGGAGGGCCTCGCCAATGAGCAGTTCTTC.

As regards this clone: Other DNA sequences in this sample translate to the same CDR3. V gene TRBV5-4 combines with J gene TRBJ2-7; D is ambiguous. Germline V lookup: CDR1 SGHNT, CDR2 YYREEE (reference sequence). CDR3 length equals 11 residues. V dropped 0 bases and J dropped 6 bases, with 4 bases sitting between them. For the CDR3, the DNA is TGTGCCAGCAGCTTGGGTGCCGAGCAGTACTTC. Amino acid sequence: CASSLGAEQYF.

This clone has a handful of counts. Other DNA sequences in the sample encode the same CDR3. The chain employs TRBV28 and TRBJ2-7; 7 positions agree with TRBD1. CDR3 length: 14 residues. The germline V gene has CDR1 MDHEN and CDR2 SYDVKM. The junction had 3 bases not matched to a gene; V was cut back by 2 bases and J by 2 bases. CDR3 in DNA: TGTGCCAGCAGTTTAGGGCAGGGGGCCTACGAGCAGTACTTC. Translation gives CASSLGQGAYEQYF.

DNA for the CDR3: TGTGCCAGTAGTATAAAAATTTTAACTAGCGGGTCCTACGAGCAGTACTTC. This gives the protein CASSIKILTSGSYEQYF. The rearrangement links TRBV19 to TRBJ2-7, with 9 bases fitting TRBD2. With V trimmed by 2 bases and J by 1 base, 9 bases remained unmatched. The CDR3 contains 17 residues. Per germline, CDR1 LNHDA and CDR2 SQIVND (reference sequence).

The rearrangement joins TRBV5-1 to TRBJ2-7, with 8 bases fitting TRBD2. Germline trimming cut 1 base from V and 2 bases from J; bases unmatched to any gene: 5. The germline gives CDR1 SGHRS, CDR2 YFSETQ. This CDR3 spans 15 amino acids. The CDR3 DNA follows: TGCGCCAGCAGCTTGTCGCGGGAGGCCCCCTACGAGCAGTACTTC. Translated: CASSLSREAPYEQYF.

The chain uses TRBV9 and TRBJ1-1; no definite D call. The germline V and J ends were trimmed by 3 bases and 4 bases, with 10 bases remaining between them. The germline V gene has CDR1 SGDLS and CDR2 YYNGEE. The CDR3 is 13 amino acids. In DNA form, the CDR3 reads TGTGCCAGCAGCGGGAGATGGACCACTGAAGCTTTCTTT. Translating it yields CASSGRWTTEAFF.

The chain combines TRBV28 with TRBJ1-1; D gene unclear. This CDR3 spans 14 amino acids. Trimming left V 5 bases short and J 1 base short, with 11 bases between. In germline, CDR1 is MDHEN, CDR2 SYDVKM. The CDR3 spells CASSLATSNTEAFF. DNA for the CDR3: TGTGCCAGCAGTCTCGCCACGTCGAACACTGAAGCTTTCTTT.

This chain connects TRBV4-2 to TRBJ2-7, with TRBD1 matching over 10 bases. The V and J ends lost 4 bases and 0 bases, in that order; junction bases with no gene match: 6. The CDR3 contains 16 residues. Germline V lookup: CDR1 LGHNA, CDR2 YNFKEQ. The CDR3: CASSPYGTGDSYEQYF. CDR3 nucleotide sequence: TGTGCCAGCAGCCCCTACGGGACAGGGGACTCCTACGAGCAGTACTTC.

The chain is built from TRBV28 and TRBJ2-7; D not certain. In germline, CDR1 is MDHEN, CDR2 SYDVKM. V was cut by 2 bases and J by 1 base, with 12 bases left in between. CDR3 length: 15 amino acids. CDR3 sequence reads: CASSLDQFGSYEQYF. The CDR3 region has the DNA TGTGCCAGCAGTTTAGACCAGTTCGGTTCCTACGAGCAGTACTTC. The whole variable domain, filled in from reference TRBV28 and TRBJ2-7, reads DVKVTQSSRYLVKRTGEKVFLECVQDMDHENMFWYRQDPGLGLRLIYFSYDVKMKEKGDIPEGYSVSREKKERFSLILESASTNQTSMYLCASSLDQFGSYEQYFGPGTRLTVT.

This chain uses TRBV7-9 with TRBJ2-5; D possibly corresponds to TRBD1 (6 bases). V was clipped by 10 bases and J by 2 bases, with 14 bases between them. The CDR3 is made up of 13 amino acids. The germline V gene has CDR1 SEHNR and CDR2 FQNEAQ (reference sequence). The CDR3 here is CATRGGLQETQYF. CDR3 bases: TGTGCCACCCGAGGGGGTTTACAAGAGACCCAGTACTTC.

This chain connects TRBV18 to TRBJ2-7, with 8 bases that match TRBD1. This CDR3 comprises 15 residues. V trimming: 3 bases; J trimming: 0 bases; junction bases outside the gene matches: 4. Germline-derived CDR1 and CDR2 are KGHSH and LQKENI. In nucleotides, the CDR3 is TGTGCCAGCTCACCTCGGACAGGGATCTCCTACGAGCAGTACTTC. Its translation is CASSPRTGISYEQYF. Filled out from reference TRBV18 and TRBJ2-7, the complete variable domain reads NAGVMQNPRHLVRRRGQEARLRCSPMKGHSHVYWYRQLPEEGLKFMVYLQKENIIDESGMPKERFSAEFPKEGPSILRIQQVVRGDSAAYFCASSPRTGISYEQYFGPGTRLTVT.

This chain uses TRBV7-9 with TRBJ2-7; 10 bases line up with TRBD1. V dropped 4 bases and J dropped 2; count of bases not matched to a gene: 5. The CDR3 has 15 residues. Per germline, CDR1 SEHNR and CDR2 FQNEAQ (reference sequence). The CDR3 sequence: CASSYLTGGAYEQYF. The DNA for the CDR3 is TGTGCCAGCAGCTACCTGACAGGGGGCGCCTACGAGCAGTACTTC. The variable domain in full, with the rest retrieved from reference TRBV7-9 and TRBJ2-7, is DTGVSQNPRHKITKRGQNVTFRCDPISEHNRLYWYRQTLGQGPEFLTYFQNEAQLEKSRLLSDRFSAERPKGSFSTLEIQRTEQGDSAMYLCASSYLTGGAYEQYFGPGTRLTVT.

V and J are TRBV7-9 and TRBJ2-7; 10 bases match TRBD2. The CDR3 contains 16 residues. J gave up 5 bases and V 4 bases, and 11 bases lay outside the gene matches. Germline V gene lookup returns CDR1 SEHNR and CDR2 FQNEAQ (reference sequence). The DNA for the CDR3 is TGTGCCAGCAGCTCGACCGGGGAGCTAGCGGGAGACGAGCAGTACTTC. This gives the protein CASSSTGELAGDEQYF.

V and J are TRBV28 and TRBJ2-5; D tentatively reads TRBD1 or TRBD2 (5 bases each). The V end was cut by 5 bases, the J end by 2 bases, with 15 bases between. This CDR3 has 15 residues. CDR1 and CDR2 (germline): MDHEN, SYDVKM. CDR3: CASSPGPWGQETQYF. DNA of the CDR3: TGTGCCAGCAGTCCGGGACCTTGGGGGCAAGAGACCCAGTACTTC.

This clone was seen once. The chain links TRBV7-8 to TRBJ2-5, with D perhaps TRBD2 (5 bases). The CDR3 extends over 14 amino acids. CDR1 is SGHVS, CDR2 FQNEAQ, per germline. Trimming stripped 5 bases from V and 2 bases from J, with 12 bases between. This CDR3 is CASSMIREQETQYF. For the CDR3, the DNA is TGTGCCAGCAGCATGATCCGGGAACAAGAGACCCAGTACTTC.

V and J are TRBV5-1 and TRBJ2-7, with 7 bases identical to TRBD1. J was trimmed by 4 bases and V by 1 base; bases with no gene match: 8. Germline V gene lookup returns CDR1 SGHRS and CDR2 YFSETQ. The CDR3 loop spans 15 amino acids. CDR3 residues: CASSLREGAPYEQYF. CDR3 coding DNA: TGCGCCAGCAGCTTGCGTGAGGGGGCCCCTTACGAGCAGTACTTC.

This chain links TRBV28 with TRBJ2-7; perhaps TRBD1 as D (6 bases). CDR1 is MDHEN and CDR2 is SYDVKM in the germline V gene. The V and J ends lost 8 bases and 1 base respectively, with 15 bases between them. The CDR3 extends over 14 amino acids. CDR3 amino acids: CASSLTGKSYEQYF. CDR3 bases: TGTGCCAGCTCCCTAACAGGGAAATCCTACGAGCAGTACTTC.

The gene calls are TRBV6-5 and TRBJ1-2, with TRBD1 identical over 7 bases. Germline V gene lookup returns CDR1 MNHEY and CDR2 SVGAGI. This CDR3 is 15 amino acids long. V lost 0 bases and J lost 4; bases outside the gene matches: 5. CDR3 sequence: CASSYSPWTGYGYTF. The CDR3 DNA reads TGTGCCAGCAGTTACTCGCCCTGGACAGGCTATGGCTACACCTTC.

The chain couples TRBV30 to TRBJ1-5; D might be TRBD1 (5 bases). This CDR3 is built from 13 residues. Germline V CDR1 and CDR2: GTSNPN, SVGIG (reference sequence). V lost 1 base and J 5 bases, leaving 9 bases between the germline ends. CDR3 coding DNA: TGTGCCTGGAGTGCAGCGGGGGATCAGCCCCAGCATTTT. This encodes CAWSAAGDQPQHF.